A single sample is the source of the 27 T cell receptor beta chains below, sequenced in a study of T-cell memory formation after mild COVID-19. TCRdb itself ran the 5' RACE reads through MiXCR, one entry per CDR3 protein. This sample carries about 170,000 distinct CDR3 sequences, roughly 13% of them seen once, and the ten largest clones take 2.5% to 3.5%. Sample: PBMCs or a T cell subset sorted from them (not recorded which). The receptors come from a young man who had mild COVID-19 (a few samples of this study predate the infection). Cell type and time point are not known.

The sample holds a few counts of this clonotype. The CDR3 loop is CATSLPLQDRTDTQYF. CDR3 bases: TGTGCCACCAGCCTACCTTTACAGGACCGCACAGATACGCAGTATTTT. V gene TRBV24-1 combines with J gene TRBJ2-3, with D perhaps TRBD1 (5 bases). The V end lost 7 bases, the J end lost 1 base, and 17 bases lay between the germline ends. The CDR3 has 16 residues. CDR1 and CDR2 from the germline V gene are KGHDR and SFDVKD.

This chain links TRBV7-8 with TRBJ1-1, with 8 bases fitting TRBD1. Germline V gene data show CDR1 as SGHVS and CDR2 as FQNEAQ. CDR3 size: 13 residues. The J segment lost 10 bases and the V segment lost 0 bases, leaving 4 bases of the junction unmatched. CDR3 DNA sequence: TGTGCCAGCAGCTTAGCACAGGGGGGGGGAGCTTTCTTT. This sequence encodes CASSLAQGGGAFF.

For the CDR3, the DNA is TGTGCCAGCAGTTCCCACGGGACAGGGCGCTACGAGCAGTACTTC. Its protein product is CASSSHGTGRYEQYF. The chain has TRBV7-6 and TRBJ2-7; 9 bases agree with TRBD1. Germline CDR1 reads SGHVS; CDR2 reads FNYEAQ. CDR3 size: 15 residues. Trimming cost V 6 bases and J 3 bases; bases outside gene matches: 9.

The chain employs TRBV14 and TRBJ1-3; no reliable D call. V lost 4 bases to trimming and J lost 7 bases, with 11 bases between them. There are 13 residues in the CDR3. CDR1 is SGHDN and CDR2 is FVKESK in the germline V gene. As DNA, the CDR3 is TGTGCCAGCAGCCCCAATTTCCGTAACACCATATATTTT. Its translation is CASSPNFRNTIYF.

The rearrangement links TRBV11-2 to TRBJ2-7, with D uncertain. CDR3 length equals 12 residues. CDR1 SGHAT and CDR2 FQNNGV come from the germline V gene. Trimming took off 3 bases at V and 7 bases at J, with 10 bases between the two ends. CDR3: CASSLRTWEQYV. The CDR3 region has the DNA TGTGCCAGCAGCTTGCGGACGTGGGAGCAGTACGTC.

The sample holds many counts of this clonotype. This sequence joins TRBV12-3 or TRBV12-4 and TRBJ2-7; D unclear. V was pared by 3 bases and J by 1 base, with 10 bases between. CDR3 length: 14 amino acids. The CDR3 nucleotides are TGTGCCAGCAGTTTGAATGGCTTTTCCTACGAGCAGTACGTC. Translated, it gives CASSLNGFSYEQYV.

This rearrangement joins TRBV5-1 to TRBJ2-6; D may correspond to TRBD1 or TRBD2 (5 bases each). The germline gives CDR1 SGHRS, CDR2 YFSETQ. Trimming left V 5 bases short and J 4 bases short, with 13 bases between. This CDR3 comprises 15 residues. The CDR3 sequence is CASRSNGAGANVLTF. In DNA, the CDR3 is TGCGCCAGCAGATCTAACGGGGCCGGGGCCAACGTCCTGACTTTC.

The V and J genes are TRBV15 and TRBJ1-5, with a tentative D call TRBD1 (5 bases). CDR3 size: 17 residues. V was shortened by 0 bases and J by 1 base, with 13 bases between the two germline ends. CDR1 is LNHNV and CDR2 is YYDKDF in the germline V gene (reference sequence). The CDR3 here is CATSREKRQQSNQPQHF. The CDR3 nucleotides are TGTGCCACCAGCAGAGAGAAGAGACAGCAAAGCAATCAGCCCCAGCATTTT.

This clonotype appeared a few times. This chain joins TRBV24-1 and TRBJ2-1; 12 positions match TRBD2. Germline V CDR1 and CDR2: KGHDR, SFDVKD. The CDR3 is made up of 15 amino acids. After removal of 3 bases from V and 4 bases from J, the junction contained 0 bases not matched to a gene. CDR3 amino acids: CATSDGTSGYNEQFF. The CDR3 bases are TGTGCCACCAGTGATGGGACTAGCGGGTACAATGAGCAGTTCTTC.

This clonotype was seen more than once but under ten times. The CDR3 nucleotides are TGTGCCAGCTCGATTCGGGGGGGCCTATCTCGGCGAGAGCAGTTCTTC. Its translation: CASSIRGGLSRREQFF. This rearrangement joins TRBV7-2 to TRBJ2-1; 8 bases line up with TRBD2. This CDR3 spans 16 amino acids. V lost 8 bases, J lost 10 bases, and 19 bases stayed unmatched. CDR1 is SGHTA, CDR2 FQGNSA, per germline.

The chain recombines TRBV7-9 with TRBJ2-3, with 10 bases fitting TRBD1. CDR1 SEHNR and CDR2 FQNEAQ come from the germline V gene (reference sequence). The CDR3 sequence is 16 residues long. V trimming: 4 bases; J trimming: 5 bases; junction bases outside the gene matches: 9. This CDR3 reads CASSSKPGQGKDTQYF. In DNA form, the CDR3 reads TGTGCCAGCAGCTCCAAACCGGGACAGGGGAAAGATACGCAGTATTTT.

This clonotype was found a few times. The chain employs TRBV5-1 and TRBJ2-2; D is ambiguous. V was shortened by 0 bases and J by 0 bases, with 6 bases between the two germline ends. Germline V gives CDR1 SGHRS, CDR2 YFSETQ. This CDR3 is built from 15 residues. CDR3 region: CASSLDRPNTGELFF. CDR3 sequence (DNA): TGCGCCAGCAGCTTGGACAGACCGAACACCGGGGAGCTGTTTTTT.

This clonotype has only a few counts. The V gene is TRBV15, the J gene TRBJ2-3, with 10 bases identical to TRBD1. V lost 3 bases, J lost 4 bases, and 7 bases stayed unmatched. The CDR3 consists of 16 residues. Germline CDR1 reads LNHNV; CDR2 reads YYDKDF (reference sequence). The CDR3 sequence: CATSSGPGTGADTQYF. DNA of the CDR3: TGTGCCACCAGCAGTGGCCCCGGGACAGGGGCAGATACGCAGTATTTT.

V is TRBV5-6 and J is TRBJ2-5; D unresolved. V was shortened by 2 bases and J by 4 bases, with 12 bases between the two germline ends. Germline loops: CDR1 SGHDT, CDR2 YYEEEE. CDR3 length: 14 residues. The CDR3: CASSFRKVRETQYF. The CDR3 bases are TGTGCCAGCAGCTTTCGGAAGGTCCGAGAGACCCAGTACTTC.

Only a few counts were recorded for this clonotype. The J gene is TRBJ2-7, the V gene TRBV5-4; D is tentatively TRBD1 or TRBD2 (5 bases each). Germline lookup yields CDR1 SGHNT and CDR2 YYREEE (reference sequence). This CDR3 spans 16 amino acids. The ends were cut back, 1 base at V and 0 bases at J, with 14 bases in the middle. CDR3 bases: TGTGCCAGCAGCTTGTGGTCGGCAGGGAGCTCCTACGAGCAGTACGTC. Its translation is CASSLWSAGSSYEQYV.

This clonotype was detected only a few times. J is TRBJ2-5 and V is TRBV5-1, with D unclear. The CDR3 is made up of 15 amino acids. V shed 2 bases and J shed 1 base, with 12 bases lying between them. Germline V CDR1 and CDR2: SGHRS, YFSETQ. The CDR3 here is CASSLSGWRQETQYF. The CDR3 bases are TGCGCCAGCAGCTTATCCGGGTGGCGCCAAGAGACCCAGTACTTC.

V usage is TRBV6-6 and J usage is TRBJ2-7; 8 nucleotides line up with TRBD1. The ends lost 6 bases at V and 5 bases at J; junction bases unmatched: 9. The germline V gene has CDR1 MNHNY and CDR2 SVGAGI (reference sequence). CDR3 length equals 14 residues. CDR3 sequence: CASRDTDRANEQYV. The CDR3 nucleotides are TGTGCCAGCAGGGACACGGACAGGGCCAACGAGCAGTACGTC.

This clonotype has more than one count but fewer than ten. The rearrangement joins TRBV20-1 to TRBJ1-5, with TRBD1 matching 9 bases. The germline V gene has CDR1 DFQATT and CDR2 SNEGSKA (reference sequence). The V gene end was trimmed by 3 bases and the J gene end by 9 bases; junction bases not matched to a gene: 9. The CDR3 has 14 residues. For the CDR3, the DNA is TGCAGTGCTAGGGGACAGGGAGGTTATCGGCCCCAGCATTTT. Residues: CSARGQGGYRPQHF.

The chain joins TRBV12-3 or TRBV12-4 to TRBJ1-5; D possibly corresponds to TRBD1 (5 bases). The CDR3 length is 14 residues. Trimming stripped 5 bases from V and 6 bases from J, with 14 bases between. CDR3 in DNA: TGTGCCAGCAGTCGCAGCGGGACTGCTCAGCCCCAGCATTTT. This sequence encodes CASSRSGTAQPQHF.

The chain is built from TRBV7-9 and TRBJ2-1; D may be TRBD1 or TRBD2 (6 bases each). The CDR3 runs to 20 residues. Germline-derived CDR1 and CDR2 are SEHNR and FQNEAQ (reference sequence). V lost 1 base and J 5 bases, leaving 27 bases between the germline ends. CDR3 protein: CASSLGTDFWGLDTNNEQFF. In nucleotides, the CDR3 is TGTGCCAGCAGCTTAGGGACAGATTTTTGGGGACTGGACACCAACAATGAGCAGTTCTTC.

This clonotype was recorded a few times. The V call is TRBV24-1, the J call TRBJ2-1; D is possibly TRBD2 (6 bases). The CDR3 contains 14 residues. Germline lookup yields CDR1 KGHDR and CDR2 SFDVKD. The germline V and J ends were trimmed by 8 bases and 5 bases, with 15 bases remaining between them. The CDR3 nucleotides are TGTGCCACCACTCTCGGAGGGCCAGACAATGAGCAGTTCTTC. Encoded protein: CATTLGGPDNEQFF.

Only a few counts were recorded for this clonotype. CDR3 in amino acids: CASSFEGLYTQYF. The CDR3 DNA reads TGTGCCAGCAGCTTCGAGGGGTTATATACGCAGTATTTT. The chain employs TRBV7-9 and TRBJ2-3, with D tentatively TRBD1 or TRBD2 (5 bases each). V was pared by 3 bases and J by 7 bases, with 11 bases between. The CDR3 runs 13 residues. Per germline, CDR1 SEHNR and CDR2 FQNEAQ (reference sequence).

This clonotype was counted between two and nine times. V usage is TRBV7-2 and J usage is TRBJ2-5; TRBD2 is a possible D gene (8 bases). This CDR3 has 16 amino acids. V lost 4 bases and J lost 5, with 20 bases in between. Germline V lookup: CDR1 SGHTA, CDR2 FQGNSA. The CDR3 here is CASSSTGTAGEETQYF. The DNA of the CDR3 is TGTGCCAGCAGCTCGACCGGGACAGCGGGGGAGGAGACCCAGTACTTC. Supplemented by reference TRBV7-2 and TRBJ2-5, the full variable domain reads GAGVSQSPSNKVTEKGKDVELRCDPISGHTALYWYRQSLGQGLEFLIYFQGNSAPDKSGLPSDRFSAERTGGSVSTLTIQRTQQEDSAVYLCASSSTGTAGEETQYFGPGTRLLVL.

The DNA for the CDR3 is TGTGCCACCAGCAGAGACGGGACTAGTGGCGGAAAGGGGACCCAGTACTTC. This codes for CATSRDGTSGGKGTQYF. This chain links TRBV15 with TRBJ2-5, with 8 bases identical to TRBD2. CDR1 is LNHNV and CDR2 is YYDKDF in the germline V gene (reference sequence). This CDR3 has 17 residues. Losses at the gene ends were 0 bases for V and 7 bases for J; bases not matched to a gene: 13.

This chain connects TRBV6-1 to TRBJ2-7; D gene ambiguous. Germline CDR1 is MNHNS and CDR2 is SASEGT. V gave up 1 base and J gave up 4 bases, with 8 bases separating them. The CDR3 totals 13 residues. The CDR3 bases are TGTGCCAGCAGTGAAGGTTACCTTTACGAGCAGTACGTC. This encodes CASSEGYLYEQYV.

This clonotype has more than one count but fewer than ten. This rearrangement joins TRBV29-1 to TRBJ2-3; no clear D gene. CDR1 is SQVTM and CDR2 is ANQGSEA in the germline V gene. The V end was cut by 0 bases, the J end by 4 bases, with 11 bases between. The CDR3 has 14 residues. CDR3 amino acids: CSVEDPRASDTQYF. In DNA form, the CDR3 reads TGCAGCGTTGAAGATCCCCGCGCGTCAGATACGCAGTATTTT.

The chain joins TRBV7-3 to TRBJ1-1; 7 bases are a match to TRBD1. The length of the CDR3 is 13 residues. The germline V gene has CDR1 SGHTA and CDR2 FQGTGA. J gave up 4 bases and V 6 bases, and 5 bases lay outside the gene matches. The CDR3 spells CASSKGALTEAFF. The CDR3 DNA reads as TGTGCCAGCAGTAAGGGGGCTCTCACTGAAGCTTTCTTT. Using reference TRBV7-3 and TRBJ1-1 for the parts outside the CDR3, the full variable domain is GAGVSQTPSNKVTEKGKYVELRCDPISGHTALYWYRQSLGQGPEFLIYFQGTGAADDSGLPNDRFFAVRPEGSVSTLKIQRTERGDSAVYLCASSKGALTEAFFGQGTRLTVV.